The entry below gives a single T cell receptor beta chain sequence along with its context. The data derive from a study of OX40 agonist ivuxolimab in advanced cancers. This CDR3 is built from 16 residues. CDR1 is MDHEN, CDR2 SYDVKM, per germline. After removal of 5 bases from V and 5 bases from J, the junction contained 12 bases not matched to a gene. Libraries were prepared by immunoSEQ multiplex PCR; TCRdb keeps only in-frame clonotypes and omits some of them. The profile shows 15,000 to 20,000 clones, around 70% of them singletons. This receptor was taken from an adult with an advanced solid tumor such as melanoma, head and neck, liver or kidney cancer. This specimen consisted of CD4+ or CD8+ T cells sorted from blood, obtained in a trial of the OX40 agonist ivuxolimab. This rearrangement joins TRBV28 to TRBJ1-1; 9 bases are a match to TRBD1. The CDR3 bases are TGTGCCAGCAGTCACTCGGGACAGGGAATGGATACTGAAGCTTTCTTT. Protein: CASSHSGQGMDTEAFF. The whole variable domain, remainder taken from reference TRBV28 and TRBJ1-1, is DVKVTQSSRYLVKRTGEKVFLECVQDMDHENMFWYRQDPGLGLRLIYFSYDVKMKEKGDIPEGYSVSREKKERFSLILESASTNQTSMYLCASSHSGQGMDTEAFFGQGTRLTVV.